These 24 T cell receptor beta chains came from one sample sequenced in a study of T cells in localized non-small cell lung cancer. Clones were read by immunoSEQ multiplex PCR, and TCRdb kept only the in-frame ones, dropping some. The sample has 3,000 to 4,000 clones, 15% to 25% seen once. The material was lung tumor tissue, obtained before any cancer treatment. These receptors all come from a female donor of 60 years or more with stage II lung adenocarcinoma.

Here the CDR3 DNA reads TGTGCCAGCAGTGTGGACCAAGGGCTCGGGGAGCTGTTTTTT. Its translation: CASSVDQGLGELFF. The chain combines TRBV9 with TRBJ2-2; D uncertain. The CDR3 sequence is 14 residues long. The germline CDR1 and CDR2 sequences are SGDLS and YYNGEE. V lost 5 bases to trimming and J lost 7 bases, with 15 bases between them.

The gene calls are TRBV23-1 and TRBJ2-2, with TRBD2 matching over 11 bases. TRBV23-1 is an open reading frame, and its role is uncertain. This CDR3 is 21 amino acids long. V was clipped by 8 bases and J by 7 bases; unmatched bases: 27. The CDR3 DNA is TGCGCCAGCCAAACCAACAGGGGACCTCTGGCTAGCGGGAGGTTAAACGGGGAGCTGTTTTTT. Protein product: CASQTNRGPLASGRLNGELFF.

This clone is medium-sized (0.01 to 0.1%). In nucleotides, the CDR3 is TGTGCCAGCAGAAACCTCCCCGGACCAGTCTACGAGCAGTACTTC. It is translated as CASRNLPGPVYEQYF. The chain recombines TRBV6-8 with TRBJ2-7; D remains ambiguous. CDR3 length: 15 residues. Germline V gives CDR1 MNHGY, CDR2 SAAAGT. V dropped 6 bases and J dropped 3 bases, with 18 bases sitting between them.

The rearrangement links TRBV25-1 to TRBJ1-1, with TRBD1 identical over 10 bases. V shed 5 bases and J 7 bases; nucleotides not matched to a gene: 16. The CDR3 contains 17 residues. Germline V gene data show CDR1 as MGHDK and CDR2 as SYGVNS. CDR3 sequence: CASSSRYGTGVGNEAFF. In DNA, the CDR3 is TGTGCCAGCAGTTCCCGCTATGGGACAGGGGTGGGGAATGAAGCTTTCTTT.

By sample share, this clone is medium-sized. In DNA, the CDR3 is TGTGCCAGCATGTCTAGCGGTTCCTACGAGCAGTACTTC. Translated, it gives CASMSSGSYEQYF. The genes are TRBV6-8 and TRBJ2-7; 7 bases align to TRBD2. The CDR3 contains 13 residues. Germline V gene sequence: CDR1 MNHGY, CDR2 SAAAGT. The V segment lost 7 bases and the J segment 1 base; nucleotides outside the gene matches: 4.

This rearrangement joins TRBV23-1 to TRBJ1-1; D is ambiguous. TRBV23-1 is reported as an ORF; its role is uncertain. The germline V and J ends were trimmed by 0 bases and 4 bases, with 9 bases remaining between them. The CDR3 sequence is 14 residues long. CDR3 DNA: TGCGCCAGCAGTCAATCAGCGGTACGCACTGAAGCTTTCTTT. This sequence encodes CASSQSAVRTEAFF.

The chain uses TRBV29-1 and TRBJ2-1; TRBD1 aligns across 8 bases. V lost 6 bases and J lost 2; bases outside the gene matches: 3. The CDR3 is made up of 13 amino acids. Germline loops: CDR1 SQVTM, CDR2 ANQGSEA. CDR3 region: CSVRTGPYNEQFF. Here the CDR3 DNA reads TGCAGCGTCCGGACAGGGCCCTACAATGAGCAGTTCTTC.

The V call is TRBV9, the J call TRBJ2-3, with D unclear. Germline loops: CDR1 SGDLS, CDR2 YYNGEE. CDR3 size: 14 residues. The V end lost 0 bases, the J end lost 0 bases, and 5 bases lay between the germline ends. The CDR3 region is CASSVGPSTDTQYF. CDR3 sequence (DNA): TGTGCCAGCAGCGTAGGTCCTAGCACAGATACGCAGTATTTT.

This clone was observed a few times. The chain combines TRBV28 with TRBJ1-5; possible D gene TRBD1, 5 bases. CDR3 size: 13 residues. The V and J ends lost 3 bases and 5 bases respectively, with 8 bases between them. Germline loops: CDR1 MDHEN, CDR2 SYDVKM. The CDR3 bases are TGTGCCAGCAGTTTGTCGGGGCATCAGCCCCAGCATTTT. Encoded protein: CASSLSGHQPQHF.

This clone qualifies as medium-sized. In nucleotides, the CDR3 is TGTGCCAGCAGTGATCCGGACAGGGAACAAGAGACCCAGTACTTC. Translated, it gives CASSDPDREQETQYF. The chain joins TRBV9 to TRBJ2-5, with TRBD1 matching 8 bases. The V segment lost 5 bases and the J segment 2 bases; nucleotides outside the gene matches: 8. Germline V lookup: CDR1 SGDLS, CDR2 YYNGEE. This CDR3 comprises 15 residues.

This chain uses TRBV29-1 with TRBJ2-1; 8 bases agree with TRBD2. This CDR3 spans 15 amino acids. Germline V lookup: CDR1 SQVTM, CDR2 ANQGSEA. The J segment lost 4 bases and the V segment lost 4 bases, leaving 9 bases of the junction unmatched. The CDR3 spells CSVVGGREDYNEQFF. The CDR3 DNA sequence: TGCAGCGTTGTAGGGGGGCGGGAGGATTACAATGAGCAGTTCTTC.

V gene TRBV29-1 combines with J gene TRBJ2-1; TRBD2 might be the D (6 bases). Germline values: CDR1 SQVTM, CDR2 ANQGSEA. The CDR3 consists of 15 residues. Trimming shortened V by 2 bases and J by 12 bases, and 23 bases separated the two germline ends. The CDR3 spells CSVERASDTRGGQFF. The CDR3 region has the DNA TGCAGCGTTGAAAGGGCTAGCGACACCCGAGGTGGGCAGTTCTTC.

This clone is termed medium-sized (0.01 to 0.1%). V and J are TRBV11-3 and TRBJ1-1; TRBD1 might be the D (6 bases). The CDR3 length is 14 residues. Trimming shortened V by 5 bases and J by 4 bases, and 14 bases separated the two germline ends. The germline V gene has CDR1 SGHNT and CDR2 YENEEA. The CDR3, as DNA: TGTGCCAGCAGCCCAGACAGGTATGGCACTGAAGCTTTCTTT. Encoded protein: CASSPDRYGTEAFF.

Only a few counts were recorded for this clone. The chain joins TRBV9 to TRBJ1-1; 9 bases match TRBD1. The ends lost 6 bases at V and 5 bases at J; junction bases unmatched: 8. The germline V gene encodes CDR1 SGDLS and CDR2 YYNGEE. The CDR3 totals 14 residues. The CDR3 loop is CASIRDRARTEAFF. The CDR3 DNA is TGTGCCAGCATCCGGGACAGGGCGAGAACTGAAGCTTTCTTT.

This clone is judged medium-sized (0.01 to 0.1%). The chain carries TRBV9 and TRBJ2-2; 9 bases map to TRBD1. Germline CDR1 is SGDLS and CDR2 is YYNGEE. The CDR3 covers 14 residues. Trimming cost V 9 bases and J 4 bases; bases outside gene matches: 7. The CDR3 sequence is CAIRGDRVTGELFF. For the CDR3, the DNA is TGTGCCATCCGAGGGGACAGGGTCACCGGGGAGCTGTTTTTT.

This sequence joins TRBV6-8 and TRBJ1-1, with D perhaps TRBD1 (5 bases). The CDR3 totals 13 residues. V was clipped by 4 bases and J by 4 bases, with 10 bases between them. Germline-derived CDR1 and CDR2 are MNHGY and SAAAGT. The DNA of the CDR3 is TGTGCCAGCAGTTCCCAGGGTGGCACTGAAGCTTTCTTT. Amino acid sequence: CASSSQGGTEAFF.

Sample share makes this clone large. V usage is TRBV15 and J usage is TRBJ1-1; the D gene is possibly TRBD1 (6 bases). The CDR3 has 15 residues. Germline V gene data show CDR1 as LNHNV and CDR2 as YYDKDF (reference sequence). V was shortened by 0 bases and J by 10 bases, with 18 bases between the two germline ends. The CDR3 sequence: CATSRDITGPLGAFF. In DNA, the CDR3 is TGTGCCACCAGCAGAGATATTACAGGGCCCTTGGGAGCTTTCTTT.

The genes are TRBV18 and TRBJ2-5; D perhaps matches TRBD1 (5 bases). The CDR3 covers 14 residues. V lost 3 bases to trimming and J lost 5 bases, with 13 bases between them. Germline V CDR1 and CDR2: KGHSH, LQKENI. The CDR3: CASSPRDVGETQYF. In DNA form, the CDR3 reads TGTGCCAGCTCACCCAGGGATGTAGGGGAGACCCAGTACTTC.

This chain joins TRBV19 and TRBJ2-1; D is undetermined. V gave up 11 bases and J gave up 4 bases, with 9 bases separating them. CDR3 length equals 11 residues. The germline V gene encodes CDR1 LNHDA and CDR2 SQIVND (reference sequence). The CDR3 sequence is CAVRYYNEQFF. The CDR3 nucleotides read TGTGCCGTCCGTTATTACAATGAGCAGTTCTTC. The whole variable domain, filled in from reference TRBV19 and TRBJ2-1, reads DGGITQSPKYLFRKEGQNVTLSCEQNLNHDAMYWYRQDPGQGLRLIYYSQIVNDFQKGDIAEGYSVSREKKESFPLTVTSAQKNPTAFYLCAVRYYNEQFFGPGTRLTVL.

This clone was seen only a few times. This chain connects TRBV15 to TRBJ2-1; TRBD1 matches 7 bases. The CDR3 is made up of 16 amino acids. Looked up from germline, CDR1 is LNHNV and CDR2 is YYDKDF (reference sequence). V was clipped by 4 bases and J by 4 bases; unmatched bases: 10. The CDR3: CATSTPTGSIYNEQFF. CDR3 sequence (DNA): TGTGCCACCAGCACTCCGACAGGGAGCATTTACAATGAGCAGTTCTTC.

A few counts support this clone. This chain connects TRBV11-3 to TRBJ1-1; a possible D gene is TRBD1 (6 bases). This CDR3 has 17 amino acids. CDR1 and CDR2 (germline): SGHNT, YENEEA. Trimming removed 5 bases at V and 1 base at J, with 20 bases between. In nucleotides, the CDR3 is TGTGCCAGCAGCCAGAAATGGGGGCCCGAGACGAACACTGAAGCTTTCTTT. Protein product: CASSQKWGPETNTEAFF.

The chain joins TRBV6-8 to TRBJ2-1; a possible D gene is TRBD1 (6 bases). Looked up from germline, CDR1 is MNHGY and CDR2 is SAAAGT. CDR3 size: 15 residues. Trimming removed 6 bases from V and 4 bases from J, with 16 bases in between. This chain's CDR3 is CASRSGLGAYNEQFF. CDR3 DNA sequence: TGTGCCAGCAGGAGTGGCCTGGGGGCTTACAATGAGCAGTTCTTC.

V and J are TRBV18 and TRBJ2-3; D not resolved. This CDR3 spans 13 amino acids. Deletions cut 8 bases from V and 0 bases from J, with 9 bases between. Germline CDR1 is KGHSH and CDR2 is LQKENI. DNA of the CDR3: TGTGCCAGCGACAAATCTAGCACAGATACGCAGTATTTT. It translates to CASDKSSTDTQYF.

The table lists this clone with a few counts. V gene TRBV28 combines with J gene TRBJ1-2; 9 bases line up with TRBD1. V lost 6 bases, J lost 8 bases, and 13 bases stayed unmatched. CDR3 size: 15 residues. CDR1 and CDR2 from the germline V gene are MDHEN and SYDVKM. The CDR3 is CASRKSDRGNEGYTF. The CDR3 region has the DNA TGTGCCAGCAGGAAATCGGACAGGGGTAACGAGGGCTACACCTTC.